The 13 T cell receptor beta chains listed next were all sequenced from one sample in a study of vaccination and CD4 T cells after COVID-19. Treatment given: approximately nine-day PBMC culture with coronavirus spike peptide pools or control peptides (ViraFEST assay). What these receptors recognize is not known. Oncomine TCR Beta short-read sequencing was applied to DNA from cultured CD4+ T cells. TCRdb fed the PCR reads into MiXCR, producing one record per CDR3 protein. The sample includes more than 13,000 distinct CDR3 sequences, around 55% of them seen just once. This sample comprised CD4+ T cells from blood, cultured in vitro, obtained before SARS-CoV-2 vaccination. Receptors originate from a human donor who had recovered from COVID-19.

This clonotype was detected only a few times. The chain couples TRBV25-1 to TRBJ2-1; 10 bases agree with TRBD2. Germline V gene sequence: CDR1 MGHDK, CDR2 SYGVNS. This CDR3 is built from 14 residues. After removal of 8 bases from V and 9 bases from J, the junction contained 10 bases not matched to a gene. The CDR3 sequence: CASARGLASSEQFF. CDR3 sequence (DNA): TGTGCCAGCGCCAGGGGACTAGCGTCTAGTGAGCAGTTCTTC.

The chain joins TRBV28 to TRBJ1-1; 10 bases agree with TRBD1. The CDR3 spans 16 residues. Germline V CDR1 and CDR2: MDHEN, SYDVKM. With 5 bases clipped from V and 5 bases from J, the junction kept 11 bases outside the gene matches. The CDR3 sequence is CASSLDVPGQGTEAFF. The CDR3 nucleotides read TGTGCCAGCAGTCTGGACGTCCCGGGACAGGGGACTGAAGCTTTCTTT.

The rearrangement joins TRBV27 to TRBJ2-3; 8 bases are shared with TRBD1. After removal of 2 bases from V and 0 bases from J, the junction contained 10 bases not matched to a gene. The length of the CDR3 is 18 residues. Germline assignment: CDR1 MNHEY and CDR2 SMNVEV (reference sequence). CDR3 amino acids: CASSLRMNRGDSTDTQYF. The CDR3, as DNA: TGTGCCAGCAGTTTACGTATGAACAGGGGGGATAGCACAGATACGCAGTATTTT.

This clonotype occurred once. The V and J genes are TRBV12-3 or TRBV12-4 and TRBJ2-7, with D hard to call. CDR3 length: 13 amino acids. With 6 bases removed from V and 0 bases from J, the gap between germline ends came to 9 bases. Here the CDR3 DNA reads TGTGCCAGCAGGTCCGGTGGCTCCTACGAGCAGTACTTC. It codes for CASRSGGSYEQYF.

This clonotype was detected only a few times. The chain employs TRBV27 and TRBJ1-5, with D hard to call. The germline V gene encodes CDR1 MNHEY and CDR2 SMNVEV (reference sequence). The length of the CDR3 is 14 residues. V shed 2 bases and J shed 3 bases, with 8 bases lying between them. CDR3 residues: CASSLHRDNQPQHF. For the CDR3, the DNA is TGTGCCAGCAGTTTACACAGAGACAATCAGCCCCAGCATTTT.

The rearrangement uses TRBV20-1 and TRBJ1-2; possible D gene TRBD1, 6 bases. CDR3 length: 15 residues. Between the trimmed V and J ends, which lost 5 bases and 6 bases, there was a span of 22 bases. Looked up from germline, CDR1 is DFQATT and CDR2 is SNEGSKA (reference sequence). In DNA, the CDR3 is TGCAGTGCTCCCTCGGCGCGGCAGGGGTTCAATGGCTACACCTTC. It codes for CSAPSARQGFNGYTF.

The V and J genes are TRBV6-1 and TRBJ1-6; no clear D gene. Germline V gene data show CDR1 as MNHNS and CDR2 as SASEGT. V was shortened by 5 bases and J by 7 bases, with 18 bases between the two germline ends. CDR3 size: 16 residues. The CDR3 spells CASSLTTLGTNSPLHF. DNA of the CDR3: TGTGCCAGCAGTCTAACGACTCTGGGTACGAATTCACCCCTCCACTTT.

The chain uses TRBV2 and TRBJ1-2; no clear D gene. Per germline, CDR1 SNHLY and CDR2 FYNNEI. The length of the CDR3 is 15 residues. V lost 5 bases to trimming and J lost 0 bases, with 13 bases between them. For the CDR3, the DNA is TGTGCCAGCAGTCCCGGGCTAATAGCTAACTATGGCTACACCTTC. The encoded protein is CASSPGLIANYGYTF. Based on the CDR3 plus reference TRBV2 and TRBJ1-2, the full variable domain is EPEVTQTPSHQVTQMGQEVILRCVPISNHLYFYWYRQILGQKVEFLVSFYNNEISEKSEIFDDQFSVERPDGSNFTLKIRSTKLEDSAMYFCASSPGLIANYGYTFGSGTRLTVV.

The rearrangement links TRBV5-4 to TRBJ1-2; TRBD1 matches 7 bases. With V trimmed by 4 bases and J by 1 base, 10 bases remained unmatched. This CDR3 has 16 amino acids. The V gene's germline CDR1 is SGHNT and CDR2 YYREEE (reference sequence). Written as DNA, the CDR3 is TGTGCCAGCAGCCCCGACGAAGGGACAGTTAACTATGGCTACACCTTC. Amino acids: CASSPDEGTVNYGYTF.

The genes are TRBV6-2 or TRBV6-3 and TRBJ2-5; D might be TRBD2 (5 bases). CDR1 is MNHEY, CDR2 SVGEGT, per germline. CDR3 length: 11 amino acids. The V end was cut by 7 bases, the J end by 5 bases, with 8 bases between. This CDR3 is CASNTGETQYF. The CDR3 DNA is TGTGCCAGCAACACGGGGGAGACCCAGTACTTC.

V is TRBV28 and J is TRBJ2-1; 10 bases map to TRBD2. V shed 6 bases and J 4 bases; nucleotides not matched to a gene: 6. In germline, CDR1 is MDHEN, CDR2 SYDVKM. The length of the CDR3 is 15 residues. In nucleotides, the CDR3 is TGTGCCAGCAGCCTAGCGGGAGCGCGTTACAATGAGCAGTTCTTC. It translates to CASSLAGARYNEQFF.

The rearrangement joins TRBV6-1 to TRBJ1-2; D is unresolved. Trimming took 2 bases from V and 8 from J, leaving 12 bases between them. The germline V gene encodes CDR1 MNHNS and CDR2 SASEGT. The CDR3 loop spans 13 amino acids. The CDR3 reads CASSESETYGYTF. The DNA for the CDR3 is TGTGCCAGCAGTGAATCTGAGACTTACGGCTACACCTTC.

The chain joins TRBV7-2 to TRBJ2-1; TRBD2 matches 9 bases. Germline assignment: CDR1 SGHTA and CDR2 FQGNSA. CDR3 length: 17 amino acids. Trimming took 4 bases from V and 2 from J; bases not matched to a gene: 9. CDR3: CASSSWGLAGPYNEQFF. In DNA form, the CDR3 reads TGTGCCAGCAGCTCCTGGGGGCTAGCGGGACCCTACAATGAGCAGTTCTTC. Complete variable domain (other parts from reference TRBV7-2 and TRBJ2-1): GAGVSQSPSNKVTEKGKDVELRCDPISGHTALYWYRQSLGQGLEFLIYFQGNSAPDKSGLPSDRFSAERTGGSVSTLTIQRTQQEDSAVYLCASSSWGLAGPYNEQFFGPGTRLTVL.